The present T cell receptor beta chain was sequenced within a study of blood T cell repertoires in COVID-19. At the level of the study: T cells, B-cell-depleted T cells, or PBMCs provided the cDNA or gDNA that served as material.

All exposed participants met a person with COVID-19 within 2 weeks before entering the study. V was cut by 8 bases and J by 4 bases, with 5 bases left in between. The CDR3 covers 10 residues. The germline V gene encodes CDR1 LNHDA and CDR2 SQIVND (reference sequence). Clones were sequenced by immunoSEQ multiplex PCR, and TCRdb holds only the in-frame ones, with some missing. Here the sample spans some 270,000 clones, approximately 84% being singletons. The chain combines TRBV19 with TRBJ1-1, with no clear D. Material: PBMCs or T cells enriched from blood (not recorded which). The receptor was isolated from a woman in her forties or fifties who had been exposed to COVID-19. This CDR3 is CASGSTEAFF. DNA for the CDR3: TGTGCCAGTGGGAGCACTGAAGCTTTCTTT.